A selection of T cell receptor beta chains follows, all from one sample in a study of cytomegalovirus exposure and HLA in healthy donors. Here immunoSEQ multiplex PCR was the method, and the copy in TCRdb shows in-frame clones only, minus some. The sample includes approximately 170,000 clones, roughly 80% of them seen just once. The sequencing sample was made of PBMCs. The source is a woman between 45 and 60 years old in good health and CMV-seropositive. CDR3s include the opening cysteine and the closing phenylalanine or tryptophan. A D gene is named only where the DNA matches it firmly. Not all rows give a size; the values are once, few, many and, for expanded clones, a class.

d_call	clone_size	v_call	j_call	cdr3_aa	cdr3_nt
NA	NA	TRBV7-3	TRBJ1-1	CASSRPGDDAEAFF	TGTGCCAGCAGCCGGCCCGGAGATGACGCTGAAGCTTTCTTT
TRBD1	NA	TRBV29-1	TRBJ2-7	CSVGQGYYEQYF	TGCAGCGTTGGACAGGGATACTACGAGCAGTACTTC
NA	NA	TRBV18	TRBJ2-5	CASSQGLLQGQETQYF	TGTGCCAGCTCCCAGGGGCTTCTGCAGGGCCAAGAGACCCAGTACTTC
NA	NA	TRBV10-2	TRBJ1-1	CASDQSGVTNTEAFF	TGCGCCAGCGACCAGAGTGGAGTGACCAACACTGAAGCTTTCTTT
NA	NA	TRBV4-1	TRBJ1-3	CASSQVLRVWGNTIYF	TGCGCCAGCAGCCAAGTTTTGCGGGTATGGGGAAACACCATATATTTT
TRBD1	NA	TRBV6-1	TRBJ1-2	CASSVQGAGYGYTF	TGTGCCAGCAGTGTACAGGGGGCAGGGTATGGCTACACCTTC
TRBD1	NA	TRBV7-9	TRBJ1-4	CASSLEGQSNEKLFF	TGTGCCAGCAGCTTAGAGGGACAGTCTAATGAAAAACTGTTTTTT
TRBD1	NA	TRBV9	TRBJ2-3	CASSVVGTGVDTQYF	TGTGCCAGCAGCGTAGTAGGGACAGGGGTAGATACGCAGTATTTT
TRBD2	NA	TRBV30	TRBJ2-3	CAWTPGRGGRTDTQYF	TGTGCCTGGACCCCCGGACGGGGGGGCCGAACAGATACGCAGTATTTT
NA	NA	TRBV30	TRBJ1-2	CALNRVTVSGYTF	TGTGCCTTGAACAGGGTGACCGTTTCTGGCTACACCTTC
NA	NA	TRBV5-1	TRBJ2-2	CASSLGHPNTGELFF	TGCGCCAGCAGCTTGGGACACCCGAACACCGGGGAGCTGTTTTTT
NA	NA	TRBV7-6	TRBJ2-5	CASSFQETQYF	TGTGCCAGCAGCTTCCAGGAGACCCAGTACTTC
TRBD1	NA	TRBV5-1	TRBJ2-2	CASSLGQGSTGELFF	TGCGCCAGCAGCCTCGGACAGGGAAGCACCGGGGAGCTGTTTTTT
TRBD1	NA	TRBV2	TRBJ2-2	CASSQGAPGELFF	TGTGCCAGCAGCCAGGGGGCGCCCGGGGAGCTGTTTTTT
NA	once	TRBV5-4	TRBJ2-7	CASSLDQANYEQYF	TGTGCCAGCAGCTTGGACCAGGCTAACTACGAGCAGTACTTC
NA	NA	TRBV9	TRBJ1-1	CASSVEGQGFTEAFF	TGTGCCAGCAGCGTAGAAGGGCAGGGGTTCACTGAAGCTTTCTTT
NA	NA	TRBV2	TRBJ2-6	CAGGRSGANVLTF	TGTGCCGGAGGGAGGTCTGGGGCCAACGTCCTGACTTTC
TRBD1	NA	TRBV10-3	TRBJ1-1	CAIRSGQEPTREAFF	TGTGCCATCAGGTCCGGACAGGAGCCAACCCGGGAAGCTTTCTTT
TRBD2	NA	TRBV5-4	TRBJ2-3	CASSGGDTDTQYF	TGTGCCAGCAGCGGGGGGGACACAGATACGCAGTATTTT
NA	few	TRBV28	TRBJ1-3	CASSLSAGALGNTIYF	TGTGCCAGCAGTTTATCGGCGGGGGCCTTAGGAAACACCATATATTTT
TRBD1	NA	TRBV28	TRBJ1-4	CASSSHRGGSEKLFF	TGTGCCAGCAGTTCTCACAGGGGCGGCAGTGAAAAACTGTTTTTT
TRBD2	NA	TRBV27	TRBJ2-7	CASSSRSGNEQYF	TGTGCCAGCAGTTCAAGGAGCGGGAACGAGCAGTACTTC
NA	once	TRBV15	TRBJ2-7	CATSRAGEQYF	TGTGCCACCAGCAGAGCGGGCGAGCAGTACTTC
NA	NA	TRBV6-1	TRBJ1-1	CASTDPGWTEAFF	TGTGCCAGCACTGACCCGGGGTGGACTGAAGCTTTCTTT
NA	NA	TRBV19	TRBJ1-4	CATNRVANEKLFF	TGTGCCACTAACAGGGTAGCTAATGAAAAACTGTTTTTT
TRBD1	NA	TRBV19	TRBJ1-2	CASSLQGANLRTF	TGTGCCAGTAGCCTACAGGGGGCGAACCTTCGCACCTTC